This T cell receptor (beta chain) was recorded in a study of post-analysis software for immune sequencing data. Whole-study results and caveats: A few TRBV segments occurring more often in patients than controls included TRBV5-6, TRBV5-1 and TRBV20-1.

This CDR3 spans 15 amino acids. V was clipped by 6 bases and J by 2 bases, with 14 bases between them. Per the germline V gene, CDR1 is MNHEY and CDR2 is SVGAGI. Unique molecular identifiers were present in the TCR beta cDNA libraries. The authors obtained approximately 460,000 cDNA molecules from around 0.96 to 9.9 million T cells. In TCRdb, the PCR reads were re-called with MiXCR into one record per CDR3 protein. The sample consists of hundreds of thousands of distinct CDR3 sequences, about 40% of them appearing once. As regards this clonotype: Its antigen remains unknown.

The clonotype comes from a girl under 18 with multiple sclerosis. The chain has TRBV6-5 and TRBJ1-5, with D perhaps matching TRBD1 (6 bases). Sequencing was performed on blood. As DNA, the CDR3 is TGTGCCAGCAGATCAGCCCACAGGGGCAATCAGCCCCAGCATTTT. Translating gives CASRSAHRGNQPQHF.